This TCR beta chain was sequenced in a study of blood T cell repertoires in COVID-19. Study information: Spain, Italy and the United States supplied samples that represented acute and convalescent COVID-19. T cells, B-cell-depleted T cells, or PBMCs provided the cDNA or gDNA that served as material.

As originally analysed: Estimates of nucleated cell counts were drawn from the amplification of reference gene primers. Sequenced by immunoSEQ multiplex PCR; TCRdb stores in-frame clones only, minus some. Clone size and the V and J calls come from that table; the DNA yielded D and trimming. The table lists about 81,000 clones, about 89% of them singletons, with 1.2% in the top ten. This clone was detected once. The cohort comprised adults aged about 18 to 90 years residing in about two dozen US areas. Trimming stripped 4 bases from V and 9 bases from J, with 13 bases between. CDR3 length: 13 residues. Germline CDR1 and CDR2: SEHNR and FQNEAQ (reference sequence).

This TCR was sampled from a woman aged 45 to 65 with acute COVID-19. The V and J genes are TRBV7-9 and TRBJ2-1, with a weak D call TRBD2 (6 bases). The sequenced sample was PBMCs or T cells enriched from blood (not recorded which). The CDR3 DNA follows: TGTGCCAGCAGCTACCGGGAGAGGGGTGAGCAGTTCTTC. Amino acid sequence: CASSYRERGEQFF.